The T cell receptor (beta chain) under discussion was sequenced for a study of blood T cell repertoires in COVID-19. Seattle patients were enrolled during active infection and followed longitudinally. The repertoire was sequenced with immunoSEQ multiplex PCR; TCRdb's copy has only in-frame clones and lacks some. The sample records about 390,000 clones, around 87% being singletons. Germline values: CDR1 SGDLS, CDR2 YYNGEE. The CDR3 runs 14 residues. With 0 bases removed from V and 5 bases from J, the gap between germline ends came to 9 bases. This clonotype originated in a woman in her fifties or sixties with COVID-19, enrolled during active disease. Sequencing was performed on peripheral blood. The rearrangement uses TRBV9 and TRBJ2-1, with unresolved D. CDR3 bases: TGTGCCAGCAGCGTAGCTGGCCGTCACAATGAGCAGTTCTTC. It yields the protein CASSVAGRHNEQFF.